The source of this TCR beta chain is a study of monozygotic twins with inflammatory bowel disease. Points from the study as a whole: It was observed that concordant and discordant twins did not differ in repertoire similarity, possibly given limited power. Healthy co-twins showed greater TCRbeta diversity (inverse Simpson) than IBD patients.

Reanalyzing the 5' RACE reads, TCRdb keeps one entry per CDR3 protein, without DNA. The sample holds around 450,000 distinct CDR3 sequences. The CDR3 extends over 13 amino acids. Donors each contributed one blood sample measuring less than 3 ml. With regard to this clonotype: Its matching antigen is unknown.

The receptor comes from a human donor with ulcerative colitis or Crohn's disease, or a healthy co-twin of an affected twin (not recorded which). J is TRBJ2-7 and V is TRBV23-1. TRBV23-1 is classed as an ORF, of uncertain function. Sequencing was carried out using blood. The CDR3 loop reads CASSSGDSYEQYF.